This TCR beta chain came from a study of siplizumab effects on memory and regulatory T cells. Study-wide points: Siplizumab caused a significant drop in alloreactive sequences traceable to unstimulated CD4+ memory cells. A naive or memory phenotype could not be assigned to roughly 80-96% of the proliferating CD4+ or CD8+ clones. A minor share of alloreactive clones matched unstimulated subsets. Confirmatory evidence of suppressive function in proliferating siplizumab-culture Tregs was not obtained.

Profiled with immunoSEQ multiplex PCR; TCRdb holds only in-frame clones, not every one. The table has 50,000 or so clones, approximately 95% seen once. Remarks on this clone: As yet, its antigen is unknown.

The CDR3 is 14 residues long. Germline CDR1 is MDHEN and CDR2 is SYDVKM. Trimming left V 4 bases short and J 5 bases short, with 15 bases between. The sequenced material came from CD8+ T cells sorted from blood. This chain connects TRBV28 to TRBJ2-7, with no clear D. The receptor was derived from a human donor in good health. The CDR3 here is CASSSPSGFDEQYF. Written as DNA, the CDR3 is TGTGCCAGCAGTTCCCCATCCGGGTTTGACGAGCAGTACTTC.